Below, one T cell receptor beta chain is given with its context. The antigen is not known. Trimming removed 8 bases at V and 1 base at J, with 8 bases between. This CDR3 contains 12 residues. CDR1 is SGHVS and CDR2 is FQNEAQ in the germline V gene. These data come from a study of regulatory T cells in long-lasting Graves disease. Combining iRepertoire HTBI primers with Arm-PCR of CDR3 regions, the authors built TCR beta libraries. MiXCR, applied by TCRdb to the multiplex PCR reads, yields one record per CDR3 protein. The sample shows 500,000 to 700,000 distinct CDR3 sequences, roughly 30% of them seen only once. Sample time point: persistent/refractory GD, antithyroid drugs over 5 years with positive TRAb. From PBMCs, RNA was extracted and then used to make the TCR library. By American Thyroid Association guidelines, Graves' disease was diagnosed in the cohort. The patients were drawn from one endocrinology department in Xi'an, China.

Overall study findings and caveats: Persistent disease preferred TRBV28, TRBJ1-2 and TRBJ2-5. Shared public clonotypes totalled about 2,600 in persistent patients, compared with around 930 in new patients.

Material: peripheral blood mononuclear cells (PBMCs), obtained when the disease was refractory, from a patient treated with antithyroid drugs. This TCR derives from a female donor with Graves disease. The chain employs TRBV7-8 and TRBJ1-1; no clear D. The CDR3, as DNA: TGTGCCAGCGGGGTTAAGAACACTGAAGCTTTCTTT. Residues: CASGVKNTEAFF.